The rows below give T cell receptor beta chains drawn from one sample of a study of blood T cells in healthy people across ages. TCRdb called the 5' RACE reads again in MiXCR, with one record for every CDR3 protein. The table includes approximately 820,000 distinct CDR3 sequences, 44% detected once. The sample consisted of blood. The source is a man aged 55 to 70 in good health. Each CDR3 is given with its conserved first and last residue. Fields, in order: D gene, clone size, V gene, J gene, CDR3 DNA, CDR3 protein. A D gene is named only where the DNA matches it firmly. Where a row states a size, it is once, few, many or the class of an expanded clone; other rows omit it.

TRBD1	.	TRBV4-1	TRBJ1-2	TGCGCCAGCAGCCAAGAAAGCAGGGGGCTTGGCCACACCTTC	CASSQESRGLGHTF
TRBD1	.	TRBV7-2	TRBJ2-7	TGTGCCAGCAGCTTCGGACAGGGGAGGCAATACGAGCAGTACTTC	CASSFGQGRQYEQYF
.	.	TRBV20-1	TRBJ2-1	TGCAGTGCTAGAGATTCCCCAGGGGCCTACAATGAGCAGTTCTTC	CSARDSPGAYNEQFF
TRBD1	.	TRBV6-1	TRBJ2-7	TGTGCCAGCAGAGAGACAGGGGGCCGCGAGCAGTACTTC	CASRETGGREQYF
.	.	TRBV5-1	TRBJ2-3	TGCGCCAGCAGCTTAGCCCCCCAACGGAACACAGATACGCAGTATTTT	CASSLAPQRNTDTQYF
TRBD1	few	TRBV6-6	TRBJ2-7	TGTGCCAGCAAACCTGGTGGGGACAGGGCCTCCTACGAGCAGTACTTC	CASKPGGDRASYEQYF
TRBD1	.	TRBV3-1	TRBJ2-1	TGTGCCAGCAGCCTCCGACAGGGAAGGACCTACAATGAGCAGTTCTTC	CASSLRQGRTYNEQFF
.	few	TRBV14	TRBJ2-2	TGTGCCAGCAGCCGATCAGGGACTTCCTACACCGGGGAGCTGTTTTTT	CASSRSGTSYTGELFF
.	.	TRBV6-2/TRBV6-3	TRBJ1-6	TGTGCCAGCAGTTACGGGAGCTCCTATAATTCACCCCTCCACTTT	CASSYGSSYNSPLHF
.	few	TRBV30	TRBJ2-6	TGTGCCTGGAGTGTAGCAGCTGGGGCCAACGTCCTGACTTTC	CAWSVAAGANVLTF
TRBD1	few	TRBV12-3/TRBV12-4	TRBJ2-5	TGTGCCAGCAGTCCCGGCGGACAGGGAAGAAGAGAGACCCAGTACTTC	CASSPGGQGRRETQYF
.	.	TRBV7-2	TRBJ1-6	TGTGCCAGCAGCACGCGGGACCGCGACTATAATTCACCCCTCCACTTT	CASSTRDRDYNSPLHF
.	.	TRBV20-1	TRBJ2-7	TGCAGTGCTAGAGTTGGGCAGGCCCAGGGCGAGCAGTACTTC	CSARVGQAQGEQYF
.	.	TRBV20-1	TRBJ2-7	TGCAGTGCTAGAGATCTTAGTGGGGGGTCCTACGAGCAGTACTTC	CSARDLSGGSYEQYF
.	.	TRBV7-2	TRBJ1-3	TGTGCCAGCAGCCAAGGGATTTCTGGAAACACCATATATTTT	CASSQGISGNTIYF
TRBD2	.	TRBV5-1	TRBJ2-1	TGCGCCAGCAGCCGGGCTAGCGGGGGCTACAATGAGCAGTTCTTC	CASSRASGGYNEQFF
TRBD1	.	TRBV6-5	TRBJ2-1	TGTGCCAGCAGTGGACAGGGGAGCTCCTACAATGAGCAGTTCTTC	CASSGQGSSYNEQFF